This T cell receptor beta chain was sequenced during a study of cytomegalovirus exposure and HLA in healthy donors. PCR primers comprised 60 Vbeta and 13 Jbeta primers. Here immunoSEQ multiplex PCR was the method, and the copy in TCRdb shows in-frame clones only, minus some. The sample has 160,000 or so clones, around 82% seen once. The germline V gene has CDR1 SQVTM and CDR2 ANQGSEA. V lost 4 bases to trimming and J lost 2 bases, with 9 bases between them. The CDR3 contains 12 residues. This TCR was recovered from a man aged 55 to 69 in good health and CMV-seronegative. Sequencing was carried out using PBMCs. This rearrangement joins TRBV29-1 to TRBJ2-7; the D gene is possibly TRBD2 (5 bases). The CDR3 loop reads CSVGGLTYEQYF. In DNA form, the CDR3 reads TGCAGCGTTGGTGGACTCACCTACGAGCAGTACTTC.